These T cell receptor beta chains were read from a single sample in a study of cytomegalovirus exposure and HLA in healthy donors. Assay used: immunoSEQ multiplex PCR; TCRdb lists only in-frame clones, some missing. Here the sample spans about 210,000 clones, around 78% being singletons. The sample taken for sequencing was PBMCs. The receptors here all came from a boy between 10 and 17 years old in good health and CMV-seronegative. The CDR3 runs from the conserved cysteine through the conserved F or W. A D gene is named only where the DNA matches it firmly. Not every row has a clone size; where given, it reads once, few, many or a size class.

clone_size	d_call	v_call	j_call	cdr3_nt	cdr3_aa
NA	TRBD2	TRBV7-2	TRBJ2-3	TGTGCCAGCAGCCCGACTAGCGGCACAGATACGCAGTATTTT	CASSPTSGTDTQYF
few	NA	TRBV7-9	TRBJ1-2	TGTGCCAGCAGCTTTCTAAGCAGGAACTATGGCTACACCTTC	CASSFLSRNYGYTF
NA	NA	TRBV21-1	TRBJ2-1	TGTGCCAGCAGCAAAGTACGAACTAGCTCTAACAATGAGCAGTTCTTC	CASSKVRTSSNNEQFF
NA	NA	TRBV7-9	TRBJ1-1	TGTGCCAGCAGCTTAGGGGTCGGCGGGAGCCAAAAGCCTGAAGCTTTCTTT	CASSLGVGGSQKPEAFF
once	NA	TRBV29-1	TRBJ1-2	TGCAGCGTTGGAGGTGACTATGGCTACACCTTC	CSVGGDYGYTF
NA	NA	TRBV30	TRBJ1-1	TGTGCCTGGTCACAGGGCTTGAACACTGAAGCTTTCTTT	CAWSQGLNTEAFF
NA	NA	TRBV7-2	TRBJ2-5	TGTGCCAGCAGCCCGGACAGAGAGACCCAGTACTTC	CASSPDRETQYF
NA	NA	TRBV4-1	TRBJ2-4	TGCGCCAGCAGCCAAGATCGGCTAGACAGAGCCAAAAACATTCAGTACTTC	CASSQDRLDRAKNIQYF
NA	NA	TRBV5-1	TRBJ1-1	TGCGCCAGCAGCACCGGGACATGGGGTGAAGCTTTCTTT	CASSTGTWGEAFF
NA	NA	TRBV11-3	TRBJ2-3	TGTGCCAGCAGCACCCGAGCAGGGCGACCTAGCACAGATACGCAGTATTTT	CASSTRAGRPSTDTQYF
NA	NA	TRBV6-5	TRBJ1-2	TGTGCCAGTAGTTCCCCCAGTCCCTCCTATGGCTACACCTTC	CASSSPSPSYGYTF
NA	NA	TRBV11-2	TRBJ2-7	TGTGCCAGCAGCTCGTACGGGGAATCCTACGAGCAGTACTTC	CASSSYGESYEQYF
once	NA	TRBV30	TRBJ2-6	TGTGCCTGGAGTTCCAGGGTTTACGGGGCCAACGTCCTGACTTTC	CAWSSRVYGANVLTF